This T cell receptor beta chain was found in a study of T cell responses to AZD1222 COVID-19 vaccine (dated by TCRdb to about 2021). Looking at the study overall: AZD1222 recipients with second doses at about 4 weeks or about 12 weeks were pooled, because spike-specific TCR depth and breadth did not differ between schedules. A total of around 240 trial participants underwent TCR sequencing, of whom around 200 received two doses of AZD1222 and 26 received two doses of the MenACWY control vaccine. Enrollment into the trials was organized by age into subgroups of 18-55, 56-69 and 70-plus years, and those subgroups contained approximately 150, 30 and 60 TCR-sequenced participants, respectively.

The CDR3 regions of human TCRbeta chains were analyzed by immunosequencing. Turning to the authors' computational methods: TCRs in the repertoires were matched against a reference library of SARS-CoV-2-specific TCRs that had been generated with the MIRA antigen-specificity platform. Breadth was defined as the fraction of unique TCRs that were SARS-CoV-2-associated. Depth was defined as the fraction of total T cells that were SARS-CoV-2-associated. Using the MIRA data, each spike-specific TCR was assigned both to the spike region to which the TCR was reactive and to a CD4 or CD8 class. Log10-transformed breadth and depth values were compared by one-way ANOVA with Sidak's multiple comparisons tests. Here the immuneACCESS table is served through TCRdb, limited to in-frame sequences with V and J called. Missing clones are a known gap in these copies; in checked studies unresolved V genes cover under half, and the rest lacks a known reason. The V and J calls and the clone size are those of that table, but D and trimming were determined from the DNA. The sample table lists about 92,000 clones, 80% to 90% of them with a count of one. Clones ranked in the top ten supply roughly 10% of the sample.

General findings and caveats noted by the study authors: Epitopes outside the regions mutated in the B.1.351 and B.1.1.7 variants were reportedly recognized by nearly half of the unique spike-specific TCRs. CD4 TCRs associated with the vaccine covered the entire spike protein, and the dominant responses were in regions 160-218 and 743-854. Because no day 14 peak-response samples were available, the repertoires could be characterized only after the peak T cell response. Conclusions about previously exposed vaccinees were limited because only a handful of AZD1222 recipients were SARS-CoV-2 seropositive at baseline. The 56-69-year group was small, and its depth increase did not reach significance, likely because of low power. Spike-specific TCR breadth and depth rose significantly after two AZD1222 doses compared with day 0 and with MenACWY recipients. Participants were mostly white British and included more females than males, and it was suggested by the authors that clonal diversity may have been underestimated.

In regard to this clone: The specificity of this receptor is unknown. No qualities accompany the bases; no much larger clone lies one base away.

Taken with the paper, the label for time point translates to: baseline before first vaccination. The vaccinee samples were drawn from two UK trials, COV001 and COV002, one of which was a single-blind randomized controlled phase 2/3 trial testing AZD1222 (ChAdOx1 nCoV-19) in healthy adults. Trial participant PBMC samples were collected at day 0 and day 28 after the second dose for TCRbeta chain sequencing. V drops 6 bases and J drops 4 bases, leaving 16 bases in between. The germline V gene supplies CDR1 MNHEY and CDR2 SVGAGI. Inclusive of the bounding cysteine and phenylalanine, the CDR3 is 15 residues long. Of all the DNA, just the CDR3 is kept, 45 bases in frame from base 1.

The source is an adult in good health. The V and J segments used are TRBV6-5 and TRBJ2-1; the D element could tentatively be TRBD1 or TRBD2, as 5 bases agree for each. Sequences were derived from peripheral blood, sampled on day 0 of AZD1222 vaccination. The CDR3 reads CASRESGTEYNEQFF. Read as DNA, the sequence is TGTGCCAGCAGGGAGTCCGGGACCGAATACAATGAGCAGTTCTTC.